The T cell receptor (beta chain) described here comes from a study of cytomegalovirus exposure and HLA in healthy donors. Use of 60 Vbeta and 13 Jbeta primers characterized the PCR. Sequencing used immunoSEQ multiplex PCR; TCRdb keeps in-frame clones, though not all of them. The sample contains 95,000 to 150,000 clones, approximately 80% of which appear only once. V was pared by 6 bases and J by 3 bases, with 17 bases of the junction left unmatched. Germline-derived CDR1 and CDR2 are WNHNN and SYGVQD (reference sequence). The CDR3 sequence is 19 residues long. This TCR came from a woman between 40 and 55 years old in good health and CMV-seropositive. Sample: PBMCs. This rearrangement joins TRBV10-1 to TRBJ1-5, with 10 positions matching TRBD1. The CDR3 loop reads CASRKDRDRGIRINQPQHF. The CDR3 region has the DNA TGCGCCAGCAGGAAAGACCGGGACAGGGGAATAAGAATCAATCAGCCCCAGCATTTT.